The entry below gives a single T cell receptor beta chain sequence along with its context. Its antigen is not known. This entry is derived from a study of T cells in localized non-small cell lung cancer. Study-level findings and limits: Adjacent lung was found to contain a median about 50 of the top 100 tumor clones. Patients showing higher blood T cell density tended to see longer overall survival. Only one tumor region was sequenced, so heterogeneity remains possible.

This CDR3 region has 13 residues. Trimming removed 1 base from V and 8 bases from J, with 9 bases in between. Germline CDR1 reads SGHAT; CDR2 reads FQNNGV. Method: immunoSEQ multiplex PCR; TCRdb's copy keeps in-frame clones and lacks some. Among tens of thousands of clones listed, roughly 86% were seen once. The sample consisted of peripheral blood, taken before any cancer treatment. The sequence derives from a man aged 40 to 75 with stage I squamous cell lung carcinoma. The J gene is TRBJ2-1, the V gene TRBV11-2; no reliable D call. The CDR3, as DNA: TGTGCCAGCAGCTTAGGAGGTCGCGATGAGCAGTTCTTC. Protein: CASSLGGRDEQFF.